The clone carrying this T cell receptor beta chain has only a few counts. The antigen is unknown. This record belongs to a study of shared clonotypes between healthy human individuals. Study-level results: Shared clonotypes across all four donors exceeded non-shared ones in generation probability. Naive subsets, compared against memory subsets, generally had larger estimated richness values.

Germline V gene data show CDR1 as MGHDK and CDR2 as SYGVNS. The length of the CDR3 is 13 residues. Trimming removed 7 bases from V and 4 bases from J, with 14 bases in between. The repertoire was sequenced with immunoSEQ multiplex PCR; TCRdb's copy has only in-frame clones and lacks some. The sample has 330,000 or so clones, around 70% seen once; the top ten hold around 9.3%. The rearrangement uses TRBV25-1 and TRBJ2-7; the D gene could be TRBD1 or TRBD2 (7 bases each). The sequence came from a man aged 25 to 45 in good health. Material: memory CD4+ T cells sorted from blood. Sample subset: CD45RA-negative fraction. DNA of the CDR3: TGTGCCAGCAAGGGGGCGGGAGAGTACGAGCAGTACTTC. It yields the protein CASKGAGEYEQYF.